The 20 T cell receptor beta chains below were found in one sample sequenced in a study of beta chain features in type 1 diabetes. Whole-study findings and limits: The study found moderately but significantly shorter TCRB CDR3s in all four CD4+ subsets of Type 1 diabetes patients.

These TCRs are of unknown antigen specificity. Sequenced material consisted of expressed TCRB transcripts (all of the isolated RNA was reverse transcribed). Assay used: immunoSEQ multiplex PCR; TCRdb lists only in-frame clones, some missing. This repertoire shows 600,000 to 700,000 clones, around an eighth found once; its top ten account for less than 0.025%. The sequencing sample was made of naive CD4+ T cells from blood. These receptors came from a man aged 18 to 35 with type 1 diabetes.

This clone was counted only a few times. The rearrangement links TRBV5-1 to TRBJ1-6; no firm D call. Trimming cost V 0 bases and J 7 bases, with 11 bases left between them. CDR3 length: 15 residues. Germline V gene data show CDR1 as SGHRS and CDR2 as YFSETQ. CDR3 residues: CASSLVEGSNSPLHF. CDR3 in DNA: TGCGCCAGCAGCTTGGTGGAAGGATCCAATTCACCCCTCCACTTT.

The chain has TRBV28 and TRBJ1-2; D is undetermined. There are 12 residues in the CDR3. V lost 3 bases to trimming and J lost 6 bases, with 8 bases between them. Germline V CDR1 and CDR2: MDHEN, SYDVKM. CDR3 sequence: CASSLTDDGYTF. The DNA of the CDR3 is TGTGCCAGCAGTTTGACGGATGATGGCTACACCTTC.

This clone was counted a few times. V and J are TRBV9 and TRBJ1-6; maybe TRBD1 (5 bases). CDR1 is SGDLS and CDR2 is YYNGEE in the germline V gene. There are 14 residues in the CDR3. Trimming took off 4 bases at V and 9 bases at J, with 14 bases between the two ends. CDR3 DNA: TGTGCCAGCAGCCCAACCCAGCAGGGTTCACCCCTCCACTTT. It yields the protein CASSPTQQGSPLHF.

This clone was recorded a few times. The chain has TRBV10-3 and TRBJ2-2, with a weak D call TRBD2 (6 bases). The V gene's germline CDR1 is ENHRY and CDR2 SYGVKD. Between the trimmed V and J ends, which lost 4 bases and 5 bases, there was a span of 14 bases. The CDR3 length is 15 residues. The CDR3 reads CAISAGTLLTGELFF. Here the CDR3 DNA reads TGTGCCATCAGTGCAGGGACTTTACTGACCGGGGAGCTGTTTTTT.

The chain carries TRBV14 and TRBJ2-5; 7 nucleotides agree with TRBD2. CDR3 length: 19 amino acids. V dropped 1 base and J dropped 0; count of bases not matched to a gene: 14. In germline, CDR1 is SGHDN, CDR2 FVKESK. CDR3: CASSQVGLTSSYYQETQYF. The CDR3 bases are TGTGCCAGCAGCCAAGTTGGCTTGACTAGCAGCTACTACCAAGAGACCCAGTACTTC.

Turning to this clone: Other DNA sequences from this sample encode an identical CDR3 as well. The rearrangement joins TRBV30 to TRBJ1-5; D not certain. V lost 0 bases to trimming and J lost 5 bases, with 8 bases between them. The germline CDR1 and CDR2 sequences are GTSNPN and SVGIG (reference sequence). This CDR3 contains 13 residues. The CDR3 spells CAWSVGDDQPQHF. In nucleotides, the CDR3 is TGTGCCTGGAGTGTAGGCGACGATCAGCCCCAGCATTTT.

This clone was counted a few times. The chain couples TRBV28 to TRBJ1-2, with D possibly being TRBD1 (6 bases). The CDR3 sequence is 16 residues long. The germline gives CDR1 MDHEN, CDR2 SYDVKM. Between the trimmed V and J ends, which lost 2 bases and 4 bases, there was a span of 17 bases. CDR3 amino acids: CASSLAAGGAGYGYTF. The DNA of the CDR3 is TGTGCCAGCAGTTTAGCCGCCGGGGGCGCAGGCTATGGCTACACCTTC.

The chain uses TRBV6-6 and TRBJ2-3; D remains unclear. The CDR3 is 15 residues long. The germline CDR1 and CDR2 sequences are MNHNY and SVGAGI (reference sequence). V shed 7 bases and J shed 7 bases, with 21 bases lying between them. The CDR3 DNA reads TGTGCCAGCACCTCACCCGGACGGGCCAACCATACGCAGTATTTT. Translating gives CASTSPGRANHTQYF.

This clone was seen a handful of times. The rearrangement uses TRBV30 and TRBJ1-1; D may be TRBD1 (5 bases). This CDR3 region has 13 residues. Trimming took off 4 bases at V and 0 bases at J, with 9 bases between the two ends. Germline assignment: CDR1 GTSNPN and CDR2 SVGIG (reference sequence). As DNA, the CDR3 is TGTGCCTGGACCCCAGGGTTGAACACTGAAGCTTTCTTT. Residues: CAWTPGLNTEAFF.

The V gene is TRBV5-6, the J gene TRBJ2-7; 8 nucleotides line up with TRBD1. CDR3 size: 17 residues. Germline V gene lookup returns CDR1 SGHDT and CDR2 YYEEEE. The V segment lost 1 base and the J segment 2 bases; nucleotides outside the gene matches: 11. The DNA for the CDR3 is TGTGCCAGCAGCTTGAAGCAATTTGGGACAGGACCCTACGAGCAGTACTTC. Protein sequence: CASSLKQFGTGPYEQYF. Based on the CDR3 plus reference TRBV5-6 and TRBJ2-7, the full variable domain is DAGVTQSPTHLIKTRGQQVTLRCSPKSGHDTVSWYQQALGQGPQFIFQYYEEEERQRGNFPDRFSGHQFPNYSSELNVNALLLGDSALYLCASSLKQFGTGPYEQYFGPGTRLTVT.

Details on this clone: The identical CDR3 is also encoded by other nucleotide sequences in the sample. This chain connects TRBV7-9 to TRBJ1-1; D uncertain. The CDR3 length is 14 residues. Germline assignment: CDR1 SEHNR and CDR2 FQNEAQ (reference sequence). V was pared by 1 base and J by 1 base, with 7 bases between. CDR3 protein: CASSLGTANTEAFF. For the CDR3, the DNA is TGTGCCAGCAGCTTAGGGACGGCGAACACTGAAGCTTTCTTT.

The chain uses TRBV11-3 and TRBJ1-1; D remains unclear. CDR1 SGHNT and CDR2 YENEEA come from the germline V gene. The CDR3 sequence is 13 residues long. Trimming removed 1 base from V and 4 bases from J, with 7 bases in between. The DNA of the CDR3 is TGTGCCAGCAGCTTAGCGGGCCGCACTGAAGCTTTCTTT. This translates into CASSLAGRTEAFF.

This clone was picked up a small number of times. This chain links TRBV30 with TRBJ2-2; the D call may be TRBD1 or TRBD2 (6 bases each). Trimming shortened V by 5 bases and J by 0 bases, and 13 bases separated the two germline ends. CDR1 and CDR2 (germline): GTSNPN, SVGIG (reference sequence). The CDR3 loop spans 15 amino acids. The CDR3 reads CAWSKGGTNTGELFF. As DNA, the CDR3 is TGTGCCTGGTCAAAGGGGGGTACGAACACCGGGGAGCTGTTTTTT.

V gene TRBV7-7 combines with J gene TRBJ2-5, with a weak D call TRBD2 (6 bases). Germline V gives CDR1 SSHAT, CDR2 FNYEAQ (reference sequence). The CDR3 loop spans 14 amino acids. V was pared by 5 bases and J by 2 bases, with 12 bases between. The CDR3 protein is CASSPRAGQETQYF. For the CDR3, the DNA is TGTGCCAGCAGCCCCCGGGCGGGGCAAGAGACCCAGTACTTC.

This clone has only a few counts. The genes are TRBV10-3 and TRBJ1-1; 8 bases align to TRBD1. The CDR3 contains 13 residues. Germline CDR1 reads ENHRY; CDR2 reads SYGVKD. V lost 2 bases and J lost 10; bases outside the gene matches: 6. CDR3 amino acids: CAISEAGGVGAFF. Written as DNA, the CDR3 is TGTGCCATCAGTGAGGCAGGGGGCGTGGGAGCTTTCTTT.

This clone turned up a few times. The genes are TRBV7-8 and TRBJ1-2, with TRBD1 matching over 7 bases. The V and J ends lost 3 bases and 10 bases, in that order; junction bases with no gene match: 8. The V gene's germline CDR1 is SGHVS and CDR2 FQNEAQ. The CDR3 extends over 13 amino acids. CDR3 sequence reads: CASSFPGGSDYTF. The CDR3 DNA reads as TGTGCCAGCAGCTTCCCAGGGGGGTCTGACTACACCTTC.

The chain links TRBV7-3 to TRBJ2-5; D assignment may be TRBD1 or TRBD2 (6 bases each). This CDR3 comprises 16 residues. Per germline, CDR1 SGHTA and CDR2 FQGTGA. V was trimmed by 5 bases and J by 3 bases, leaving 19 bases between them. The CDR3 coding sequence is TGTGCCAGCAGCCCCCAGGGGTATTCGGGGGAAGAGACCCAGTACTTC. This encodes CASSPQGYSGEETQYF.

This clone has only a few counts. The gene calls are TRBV6-6 and TRBJ2-5; D possibly uses TRBD1 or TRBD2 (5 bases each). The CDR3 loop spans 15 amino acids. Germline assignment: CDR1 MNHNY and CDR2 SVGAGI (reference sequence). V was trimmed by 7 bases and J by 2 bases, leaving 17 bases between them. DNA of the CDR3: TGTGCCAGCACTCCCGCCGGGACCCAACAAGAGACCCAGTACTTC. As protein: CASTPAGTQQETQYF.

This chain connects TRBV19 to TRBJ2-1, with 8 positions matching TRBD2. This CDR3 has 16 residues. Trimming at V came to 0 bases and at J to 4 bases, leaving 5 bases not matched to a gene. The V gene's germline CDR1 is LNHDA and CDR2 SQIVND (reference sequence). The CDR3 sequence: CASSIDSGTRYNEQFF. In DNA, the CDR3 is TGTGCCAGTAGTATAGATTCGGGGACTAGATACAATGAGCAGTTCTTC.

This clone was seen more than once but under ten times. This rearrangement joins TRBV30 to TRBJ1-5; D is uncertain. With 4 bases removed from V and 4 bases from J, the gap between germline ends came to 14 bases. From germline, CDR1 is GTSNPN and CDR2 SVGIG (reference sequence). The CDR3 is made up of 14 amino acids. CDR3 bases: TGTGCCTGGACCCGGGAGTTTGGAAATCAGCCCCAGCATTTT. Translated: CAWTREFGNQPQHF.